Below, 16 T cell receptor beta chains from the same sample are listed, as sequenced in a study of T cells in Graves' hyperthyroidism and ophthalmopathy. TCR beta CDR3 regions were amplified from RNA. The HTBI primer set was used in a first-round RT-PCR of the TCR CDR3. TCRdb reprocessed the multiplex PCR reads with MiXCR, giving one entry per CDR3 protein. The sample yields 500,000 to 800,000 distinct CDR3 sequences, around 13% seen once. The sequenced material came from blood. These receptors originate from a woman aged 45-65 years with Graves' ophthalmopathy.

This clonotype was seen ten or more times. This chain uses TRBV18 with TRBJ1-2; TRBD1 aligns across 8 bases. V trimming: 3 bases; J trimming: 4 bases; junction bases outside the gene matches: 7. The CDR3 totals 15 residues. The V gene's germline CDR1 is KGHSH and CDR2 LQKENI. CDR3 DNA: TGTGCCAGCTCACCTGCCCAGGGGGCTGGCTATGGCTACACCTTC. Its translation: CASSPAQGAGYGYTF.

This clonotype was seen a handful of times. V and J are TRBV27 and TRBJ1-1; 8 nucleotides match TRBD1. The CDR3 consists of 14 residues. The V gene end was trimmed by 4 bases and the J gene end by 4 bases; junction bases not matched to a gene: 5. The germline gives CDR1 MNHEY, CDR2 SMNVEV (reference sequence). CDR3 coding DNA: TGTGCCAGCAGTTCCGGACAGGGTCCCACTGAAGCTTTCTTT. Protein: CASSSGQGPTEAFF.

This clonotype has just a few counts. A much larger clone lies one base from this, so it may be a read error. The CDR3 end shows no conserved phenylalanine or tryptophan, and so a read error is likely. The rearrangement joins TRBV27 to TRBJ2-1; 8 bases match TRBD1. CDR3 length: 18 residues. The V gene's germline CDR1 is MNHEY and CDR2 SMNVEV (reference sequence). Unmatched junction bases numbered 11, after V lost 2 bases and J lost 2 bases. CDR3 in DNA: TGTGCCAGCAGTTTAGCCCCAGGGACAGGTATCCCCTACAATGAGCAGTTCCTC. This encodes CASSLAPGTGIPYNEQFL.

The chain recombines TRBV28 with TRBJ1-5; a possible D gene is TRBD1 (6 bases). V lost 4 bases, J lost 7 bases, and 14 bases lay in between. The CDR3 length is 14 residues. Germline CDR1 and CDR2: MDHEN and SYDVKM. The CDR3: CASSSTQGDQPQHF. The CDR3 bases are TGTGCCAGCAGTTCGACACAGGGTGACCAGCCCCAGCATTTT.

This clonotype was detected ten times or more. V is TRBV7-9 and J is TRBJ2-1; D uncertain. V was pared by 5 bases and J by 1 base, with 12 bases between. The germline V gene has CDR1 SEHNR and CDR2 FQNEAQ (reference sequence). This CDR3 has 15 amino acids. CDR3: CASSQTRLSYNEQFF. The CDR3 DNA reads TGTGCCAGCAGCCAAACGAGGTTATCCTACAATGAGCAGTTCTTC.

This clonotype was recorded many times. The chain combines TRBV7-9 with TRBJ2-3, with TRBD2 matching 13 bases. The germline V gene encodes CDR1 SEHNR and CDR2 FQNEAQ (reference sequence). V gave up 5 bases and J gave up 8 bases; unmatched junction bases: 10. The CDR3 length is 16 residues. The CDR3 DNA reads as TGTGCCAGCAGCCCTACTAGCGGGAGGGCCCGTCGTACGCAGTATTTT. Protein: CASSPTSGRARRTQYF.

CDR3 residues: CASTRQAGYGYTF. The CDR3 DNA reads TGTGCCAGTACCCGCCAAGCGGGCTATGGCTACACCTTC. This rearrangement joins TRBV19 to TRBJ1-2; D not certain. This CDR3 is built from 13 residues. CDR1 is LNHDA, CDR2 SQIVND, per germline (reference sequence). V lost 7 bases and J lost 4, with 13 bases in between.

The chain uses TRBV24-1 and TRBJ2-1; TRBD2 matches 10 bases. Trimming cost V 5 bases and J 2 bases; bases outside gene matches: 5. The germline V gene has CDR1 KGHDR and CDR2 SFDVKD. The CDR3 is made up of 16 amino acids. The CDR3 DNA is TGTGCCACCAGTGGCCGGACTAGCGGTACCTACAATGAGCAGTTCTTC. Its translation is CATSGRTSGTYNEQFF.

Only a few counts were recorded for this clonotype. The CDR3 region has the DNA TGCGCCAGCAGCCAAGGAATTGGACCACTAGCGGGATTCAATGAGCAGTTCTTC. Translated: CASSQGIGPLAGFNEQFF. The chain is built from TRBV4-3 and TRBJ2-1; TRBD2 matches at 10 bases. CDR3 length: 18 residues. Germline trimming cut 1 base from V and 6 bases from J; bases unmatched to any gene: 12. Per germline, CDR1 LGHNA and CDR2 YSLEER.

In this sample, this clonotype turned up many times. V is TRBV12-3 or TRBV12-4 and J is TRBJ2-5; perhaps TRBD1 as D (5 bases). The V end lost 3 bases, the J end lost 5 bases, and 10 bases lay between the germline ends. This CDR3 comprises 13 residues. DNA of the CDR3: TGTGCCAGCAGTTTCGGCAGGGTTGAGACCCAGTACTTC. Protein: CASSFGRVETQYF.

This clonotype was picked up many times. This chain links TRBV28 with TRBJ2-1; 7 nucleotides agree with TRBD1. Unmatched junction bases numbered 8, after V lost 5 bases and J lost 4 bases. Germline CDR1 is MDHEN and CDR2 is SYDVKM. The CDR3 totals 15 residues. The CDR3: CASSPPGQPYNEQFF. The CDR3 DNA sequence: TGTGCCAGCAGTCCCCCGGGACAGCCTTACAATGAGCAGTTCTTC.

This chain links TRBV2 with TRBJ2-1; TRBD2 aligns across 9 bases. V lost 5 bases to trimming and J lost 8 bases; unmatched junction nucleotides: 4. The CDR3 runs to 13 residues. The germline V gene encodes CDR1 SNHLY and CDR2 FYNNEI. The chain's CDR3 is CASSISGRHEQFF. The CDR3 nucleotides read TGTGCCAGCAGTATTAGCGGGAGACATGAGCAGTTCTTC.

This clonotype has a count of ten or more. The chain joins TRBV28 to TRBJ2-7; 10 bases fit TRBD2. This CDR3 region has 16 residues. The junction had 9 bases not matched to a gene; V was cut back by 6 bases and J by 1 base. Germline values: CDR1 MDHEN, CDR2 SYDVKM. This chain's CDR3 is CASRGPGTSVSYEQYF. The CDR3 region has the DNA TGTGCCAGCAGGGGTCCCGGGACTAGCGTTTCCTACGAGCAGTACTTC.

The rearrangement joins TRBV27 to TRBJ2-2; 7 nucleotides align to TRBD2. V shed 5 bases, J shed 5 bases, and the junction held 14 bases outside the gene matches. Per the germline V gene, CDR1 is MNHEY and CDR2 is SMNVEV (reference sequence). This CDR3 has 17 residues. The CDR3: CASSPQNSGTTTGELFF. CDR3 DNA sequence: TGTGCCAGCAGTCCTCAGAATTCCGGGACTACGACCGGGGAGCTGTTTTTT.

This clonotype showed up many times. This chain connects TRBV20-1 to TRBJ2-3; D not certain. The germline V gene has CDR1 DFQATT and CDR2 SNEGSKA (reference sequence). Trimming stripped 6 bases from V and 0 bases from J, with 13 bases between. The CDR3 has 14 residues. In DNA form, the CDR3 reads TGCAGTGCCAATGCGGTGACTAGCACAGATACGCAGTATTTT. Encoded protein: CSANAVTSTDTQYF.

This clonotype appeared many times. This rearrangement joins TRBV7-3 to TRBJ2-3, with TRBD2 as a possible D gene (6 bases). From germline, CDR1 is SGHTA and CDR2 FQGTGA. Trimming took off 1 base at V and 0 bases at J, with 11 bases between the two ends. This CDR3 region has 16 residues. The CDR3 coding sequence is TGTGCCAGCAGCTTAATGCCCAGCGGGAGCACAGATACGCAGTATTTT. Its protein product is CASSLMPSGSTDTQYF.